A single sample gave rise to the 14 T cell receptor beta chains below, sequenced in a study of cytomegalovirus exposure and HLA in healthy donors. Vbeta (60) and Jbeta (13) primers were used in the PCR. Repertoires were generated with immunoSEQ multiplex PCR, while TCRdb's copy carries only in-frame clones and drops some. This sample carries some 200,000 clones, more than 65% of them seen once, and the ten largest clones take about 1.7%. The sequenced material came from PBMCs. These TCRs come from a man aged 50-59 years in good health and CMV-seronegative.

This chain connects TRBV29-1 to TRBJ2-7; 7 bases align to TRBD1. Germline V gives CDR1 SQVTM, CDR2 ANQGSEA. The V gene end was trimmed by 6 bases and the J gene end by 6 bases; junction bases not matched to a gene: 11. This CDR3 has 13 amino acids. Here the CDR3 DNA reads TGCAGCGTCGAGGACAGGTGGGGACGCGAGCAGTACTTC. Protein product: CSVEDRWGREQYF.

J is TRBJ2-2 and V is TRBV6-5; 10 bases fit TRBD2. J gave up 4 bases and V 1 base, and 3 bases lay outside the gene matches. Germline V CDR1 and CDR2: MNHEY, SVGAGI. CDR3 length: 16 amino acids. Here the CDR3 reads CASSYLSGRVTGELFF. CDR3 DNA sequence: TGTGCCAGCAGTTACTTGAGCGGGAGGGTCACCGGGGAGCTGTTTTTT.

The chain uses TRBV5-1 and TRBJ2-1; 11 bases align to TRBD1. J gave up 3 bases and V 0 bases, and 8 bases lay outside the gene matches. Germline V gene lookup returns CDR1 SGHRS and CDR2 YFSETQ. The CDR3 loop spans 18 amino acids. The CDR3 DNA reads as TGCGCCAGCAGCTTGGGGAGGCTAGGGACAGGGGGCTACAATGAGCAGTTCTTC. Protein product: CASSLGRLGTGGYNEQFF. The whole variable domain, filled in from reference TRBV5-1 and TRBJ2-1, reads KAGVTQTPRYLIKTRGQQVTLSCSPISGHRSVSWYQQTPGQGLQFLFEYFSETQRNKGNFPGRFSGRQFSNSRSEMNVSTLELGDSALYLCASSLGRLGTGGYNEQFFGPGTRLTVL.

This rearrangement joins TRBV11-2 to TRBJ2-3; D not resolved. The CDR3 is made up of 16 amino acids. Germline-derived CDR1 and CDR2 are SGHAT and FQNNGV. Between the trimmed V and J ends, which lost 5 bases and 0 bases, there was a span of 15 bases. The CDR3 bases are TGTGCCAGCAGCCCTCCCTCTGGCCGCAGCACAGATACGCAGTATTTT. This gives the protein CASSPPSGRSTDTQYF.

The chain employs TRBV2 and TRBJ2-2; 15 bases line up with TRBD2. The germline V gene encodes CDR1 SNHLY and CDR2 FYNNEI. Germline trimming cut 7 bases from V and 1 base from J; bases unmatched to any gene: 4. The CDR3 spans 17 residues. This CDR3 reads CASKGLAGGGNTGELFF. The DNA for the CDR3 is TGTGCCAGCAAGGGACTAGCGGGGGGAGGGAACACCGGGGAGCTGTTTTTT. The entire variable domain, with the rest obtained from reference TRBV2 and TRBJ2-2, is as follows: EPEVTQTPSHQVTQMGQEVILRCVPISNHLYFYWYRQILGQKVEFLVSFYNNEISEKSEIFDDQFSVERPDGSNFTLKIRSTKLEDSAMYFCASKGLAGGGNTGELFFGEGSRLTVL.

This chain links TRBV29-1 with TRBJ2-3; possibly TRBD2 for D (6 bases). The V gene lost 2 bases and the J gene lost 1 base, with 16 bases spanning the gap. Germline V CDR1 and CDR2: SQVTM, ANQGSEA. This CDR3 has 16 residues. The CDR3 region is CSVEKRAGGGTDTQYF. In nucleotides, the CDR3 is TGCAGCGTTGAAAAGCGGGCAGGCGGCGGCACAGATACGCAGTATTTT.

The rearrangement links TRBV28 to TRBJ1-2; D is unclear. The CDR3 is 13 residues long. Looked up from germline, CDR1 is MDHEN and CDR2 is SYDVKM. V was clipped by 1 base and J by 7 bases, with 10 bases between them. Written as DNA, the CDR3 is TGTGCCAGCAGTTTATCGGAGCGAGGTGGCTACACCTTC. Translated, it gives CASSLSERGGYTF.

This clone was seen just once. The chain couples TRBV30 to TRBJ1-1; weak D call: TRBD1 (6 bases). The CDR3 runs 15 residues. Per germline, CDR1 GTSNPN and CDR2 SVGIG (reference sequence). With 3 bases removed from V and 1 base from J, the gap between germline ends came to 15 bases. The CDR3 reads CAWRLTGLPNTEAFF. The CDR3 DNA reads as TGTGCCTGGAGACTGACAGGCTTGCCGAACACTGAAGCTTTCTTT. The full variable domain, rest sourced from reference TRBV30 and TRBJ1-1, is SQTIHQWPATLVQPVGSPLSLECTVEGTSNPNLYWYRQAAGRGLQLLFYSVGIGQISSEVPQNLSASRPQDRQFILSSKKLLLSDSGFYLCAWRLTGLPNTEAFFGQGTRLTVV.

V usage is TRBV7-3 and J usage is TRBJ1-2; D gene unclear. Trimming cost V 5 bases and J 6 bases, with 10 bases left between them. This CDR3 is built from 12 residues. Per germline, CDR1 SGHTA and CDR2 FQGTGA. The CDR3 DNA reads TGTGCCAGCAGCCTCGACAACAATGGCTACACCTTC. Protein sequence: CASSLDNNGYTF.

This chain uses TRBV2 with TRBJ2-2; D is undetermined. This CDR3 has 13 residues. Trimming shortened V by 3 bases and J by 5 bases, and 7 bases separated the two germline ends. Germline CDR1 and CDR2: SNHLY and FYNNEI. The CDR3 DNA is TGTGCCAGCAGTGACAGGTCGACCGGGGAGCTGTTTTTT. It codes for CASSDRSTGELFF. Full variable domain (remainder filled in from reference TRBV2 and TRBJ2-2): EPEVTQTPSHQVTQMGQEVILRCVPISNHLYFYWYRQILGQKVEFLVSFYNNEISEKSEIFDDQFSVERPDGSNFTLKIRSTKLEDSAMYFCASSDRSTGELFFGEGSRLTVL.

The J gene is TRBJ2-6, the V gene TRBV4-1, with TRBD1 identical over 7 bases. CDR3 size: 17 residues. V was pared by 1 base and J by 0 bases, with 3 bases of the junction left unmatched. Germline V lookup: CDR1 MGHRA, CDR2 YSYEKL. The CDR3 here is CASSQGGGLSGANVLTF. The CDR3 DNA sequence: TGCGCCAGCAGCCAAGGAGGGGGCCTCTCTGGGGCCAACGTCCTGACTTTC.

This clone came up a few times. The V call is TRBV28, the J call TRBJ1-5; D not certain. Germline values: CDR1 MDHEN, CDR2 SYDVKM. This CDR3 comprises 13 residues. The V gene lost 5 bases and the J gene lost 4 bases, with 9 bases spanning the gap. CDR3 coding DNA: TGTGCCAGCAGTAATGACGGGAATCAGCCCCAGCATTTT. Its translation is CASSNDGNQPQHF.

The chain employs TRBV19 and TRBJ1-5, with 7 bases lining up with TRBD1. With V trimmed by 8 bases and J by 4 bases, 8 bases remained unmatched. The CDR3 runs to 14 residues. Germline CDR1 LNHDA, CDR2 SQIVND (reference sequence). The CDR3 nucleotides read TGTGCCAGTGGAGGACAGGTTTTTAATCAGCCCCAGCATTTT. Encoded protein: CASGGQVFNQPQHF.

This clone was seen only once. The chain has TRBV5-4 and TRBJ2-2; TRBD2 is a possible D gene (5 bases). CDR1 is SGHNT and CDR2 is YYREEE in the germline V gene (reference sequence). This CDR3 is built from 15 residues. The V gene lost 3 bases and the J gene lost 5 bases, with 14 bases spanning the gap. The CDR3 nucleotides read TGTGCCAGCAGCTCGGGTAGGGAGAAGACCGGGGAGCTGTTTTTT. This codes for CASSSGREKTGELFF.